Below are 9 T cell receptor beta chains sequenced from a single sample in a study of human T cells and chemical hapten exposure. MiXCR, run by TCRdb on the RACE reads, gives a single entry per CDR3 protein. The table has about 120,000 distinct CDR3 sequences, less than 15% seen once. Regarding time point: pre-sensitization, week 0. Sample treatment: therapeutic diphenylcyclopropenone sensitization with weekly scalp DPC. Specimen: whole blood, collected in connection with sensitization to the hapten diphenylcyclopropenone (DPC). The source of these receptors is a woman under 30 with alopecia areata. Some clones in this sample may be carry-over from other donors' samples.

This clonotype was counted a few times. The chain couples TRBV6-1 to TRBJ2-7; 9 bases are a match to TRBD2. The CDR3 spans 14 residues. Germline values: CDR1 MNHNS, CDR2 SASEGT. J gave up 4 bases and V 4 bases, and 5 bases lay outside the gene matches. The CDR3 region is CASSVGLARYEQYF. Written as DNA, the CDR3 is TGTGCCAGCAGTGTGGGACTAGCCAGATACGAGCAGTACTTC.

This rearrangement joins TRBV6-2 or TRBV6-3 to TRBJ2-1; 9 bases line up with TRBD2. The CDR3 extends over 17 amino acids. Germline CDR1 and CDR2: MNHEY and SVGEGT. V was clipped by 6 bases and J by 0 bases; unmatched bases: 9. For the CDR3, the DNA is TGTGCCAGCAGGGGTAGCGGGGGATTTAGCTCCTACAATGAGCAGTTCTTC. This translates into CASRGSGGFSSYNEQFF.

The chain joins TRBV7-6 to TRBJ1-1, with TRBD1 as a possible D gene (5 bases). Between the trimmed V and J ends, which lost 1 base and 8 bases, there was a span of 11 bases. This CDR3 spans 13 amino acids. CDR1 and CDR2 (germline): SGHVS, FNYEAQ. CDR3 bases: TGTGCCAGCAGCTTAGTCTTGGGGGAGGAAGCTTTCTTT. Translating it yields CASSLVLGEEAFF.

DNA for the CDR3: TGTGCCAGCAGACCCGGACAGACCCATGGCTACACCTTC. Residues: CASRPGQTHGYTF. This chain uses TRBV6-2 or TRBV6-3 with TRBJ1-2; weak D call: TRBD1 (6 bases). This CDR3 has 13 residues. CDR1 MNHEY and CDR2 SVGEGT come from the germline V gene. Trimming removed 6 bases from V and 6 bases from J, with 14 bases in between.

This clonotype was detected only a few times. The CDR3 DNA is TGCGCCAGCAGCCCGGTGGGGCCTAACTATGGCTACACCTTC. Residues: CASSPVGPNYGYTF. The chain combines TRBV5-1 with TRBJ1-2; D perhaps matches TRBD1 (5 bases). CDR1 SGHRS and CDR2 YFSETQ come from the germline V gene. CDR3 size: 14 residues. V dropped 4 bases and J dropped 0 bases, with 10 bases sitting between them.

This clonotype was picked up a small number of times. The chain has TRBV28 and TRBJ2-3; D ambiguous. V lost 3 bases to trimming and J lost 6 bases, with 10 bases between them. From germline, CDR1 is MDHEN and CDR2 SYDVKM. This CDR3 has 13 residues. CDR3 protein: CASSFSPSDTQYF. The CDR3 nucleotides read TGTGCCAGCAGTTTTTCTCCATCTGATACGCAGTATTTT.

This clonotype was detected only a few times. The chain combines TRBV7-6 with TRBJ2-2; D remains ambiguous. CDR1 is SGHVS, CDR2 FNYEAQ, per germline. V shed 1 base and J shed 0 bases, with 9 bases lying between them. The CDR3 totals 16 residues. In nucleotides, the CDR3 is TGTGCCAGCAGCTTAGTTATCCCGCCGAACACCGGGGAGCTGTTTTTT. Its protein is CASSLVIPPNTGELFF.

This clonotype was picked up one time. This chain joins TRBV3-1 and TRBJ2-7, with D unclear. Trimming took off 4 bases at V and 2 bases at J, with 6 bases between the two ends. CDR1 and CDR2 (germline): LGHDT, YNNKEL (reference sequence). The CDR3 extends over 12 amino acids. The CDR3: CASSRSPYEQYF. CDR3 coding DNA: TGTGCCAGCAGCCGGAGTCCCTACGAGCAGTACTTC.

The chain recombines TRBV5-1 with TRBJ2-1; D possibly corresponds to TRBD1 (5 bases). This CDR3 comprises 15 residues. The germline V gene has CDR1 SGHRS and CDR2 YFSETQ. With 4 bases removed from V and 3 bases from J, the gap between germline ends came to 14 bases. CDR3 region: CASSLDGQFYNEQFF. The CDR3, as DNA: TGCGCCAGCAGCCTAGATGGACAATTCTACAATGAGCAGTTCTTC.